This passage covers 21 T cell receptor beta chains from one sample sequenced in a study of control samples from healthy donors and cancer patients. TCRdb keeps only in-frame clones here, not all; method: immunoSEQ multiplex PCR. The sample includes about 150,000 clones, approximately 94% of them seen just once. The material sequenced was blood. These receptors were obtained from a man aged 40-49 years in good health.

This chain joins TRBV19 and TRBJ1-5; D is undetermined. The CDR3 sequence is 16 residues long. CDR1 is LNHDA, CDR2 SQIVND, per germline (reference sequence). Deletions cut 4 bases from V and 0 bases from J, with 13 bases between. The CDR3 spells CASSTPRDYSNQPQHF. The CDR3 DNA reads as TGTGCCAGTAGTACCCCAAGGGATTATAGCAATCAGCCCCAGCATTTT.

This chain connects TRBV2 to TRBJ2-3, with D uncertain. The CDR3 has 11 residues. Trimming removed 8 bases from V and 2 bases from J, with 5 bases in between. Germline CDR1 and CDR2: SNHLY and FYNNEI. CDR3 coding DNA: TGTGCCAGCGGAATCACAGATACGCAGTATTTT. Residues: CASGITDTQYF.

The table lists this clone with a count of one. The CDR3 is CASSLPGQGPSPLHF. For the CDR3, the DNA is TGTGCCAGCAGTTTACCGGGACAGGGGCCCTCACCCCTCCACTTT. The chain carries TRBV28 and TRBJ1-6; 10 bases align to TRBD1. The CDR3 is 15 amino acids. The V gene's germline CDR1 is MDHEN and CDR2 SYDVKM. Unmatched junction bases numbered 5, after V lost 2 bases and J lost 10 bases.

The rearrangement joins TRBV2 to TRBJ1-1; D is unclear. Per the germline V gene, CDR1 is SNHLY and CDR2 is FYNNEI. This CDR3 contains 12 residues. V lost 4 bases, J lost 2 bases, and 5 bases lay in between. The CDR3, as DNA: TGTGCCAGCAGTGCCGATAACACTGAAGCTTTCTTT. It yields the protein CASSADNTEAFF.

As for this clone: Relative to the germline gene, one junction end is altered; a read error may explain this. The CDR3 DNA is TGTGTCAGCAGTTACTCGACCGGGGAGCTGTTTTTT. Protein: CVSSYSTGELFF. The V and J genes are TRBV6-5 and TRBJ2-2; D is uncertain. Looked up from germline, CDR1 is MNHEY and CDR2 is SVGAGI. This CDR3 has 12 residues.

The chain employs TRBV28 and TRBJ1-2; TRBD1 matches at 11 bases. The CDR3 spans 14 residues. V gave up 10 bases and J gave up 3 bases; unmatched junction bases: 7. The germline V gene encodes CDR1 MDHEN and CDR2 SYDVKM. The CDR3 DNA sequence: TGTGCCATCAGGACAGGGGGCGGCGACTATGGCTACACCTTC. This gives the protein CAIRTGGGDYGYTF.

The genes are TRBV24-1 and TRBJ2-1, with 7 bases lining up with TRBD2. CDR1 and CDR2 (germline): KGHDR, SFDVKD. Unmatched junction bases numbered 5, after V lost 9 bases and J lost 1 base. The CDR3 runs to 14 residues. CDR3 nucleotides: TGTGCCACCGGGGGGGTGGGATCCTACAATGAGCAGTTCTTC. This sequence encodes CATGGVGSYNEQFF.

CDR3 amino acids: CASTYLRKNTEAFF. The CDR3 DNA sequence: TGTGCCAGCACCTACCTCAGGAAGAACACTGAAGCTTTCTTT. The J gene is TRBJ1-1, the V gene TRBV2, with no clear D. V lost 7 bases, J lost 1 base, and 13 bases lay in between. Germline values: CDR1 SNHLY, CDR2 FYNNEI. This CDR3 comprises 14 residues.

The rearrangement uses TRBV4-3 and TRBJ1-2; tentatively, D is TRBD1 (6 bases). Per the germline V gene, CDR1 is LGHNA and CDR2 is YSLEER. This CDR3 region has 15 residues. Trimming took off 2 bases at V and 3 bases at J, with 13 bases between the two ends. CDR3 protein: CASSQRAGDYYGYTF. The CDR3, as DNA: TGCGCCAGCAGCCAAAGGGCAGGGGATTACTATGGCTACACCTTC.

The CDR3 loop reads CSVGQGDSYEQYF. The CDR3 nucleotides read TGCAGCGTTGGACAGGGGGACTCCTACGAGCAGTACTTC. The gene calls are TRBV29-1 and TRBJ2-7; 9 bases fit TRBD1. The CDR3 totals 13 residues. Losses at the gene ends were 4 bases for V and 0 bases for J; bases not matched to a gene: 1. Per germline, CDR1 SQVTM and CDR2 ANQGSEA.

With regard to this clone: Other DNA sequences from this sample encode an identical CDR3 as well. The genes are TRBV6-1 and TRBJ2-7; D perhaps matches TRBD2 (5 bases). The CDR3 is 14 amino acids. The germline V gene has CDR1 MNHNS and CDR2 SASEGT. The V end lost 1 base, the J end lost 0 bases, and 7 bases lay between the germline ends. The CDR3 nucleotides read TGTGCCAGCAGTGAAGGTGGGAGCTCCTACGAGCAGTACTTC. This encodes CASSEGGSSYEQYF.

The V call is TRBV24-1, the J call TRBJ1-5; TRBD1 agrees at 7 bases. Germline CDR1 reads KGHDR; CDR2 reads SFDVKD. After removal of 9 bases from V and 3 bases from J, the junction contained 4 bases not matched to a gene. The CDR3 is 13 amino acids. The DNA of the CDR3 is TGTGCCACCGCGGACAGGAACAATCAGCCCCAGCATTTT. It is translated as CATADRNNQPQHF.

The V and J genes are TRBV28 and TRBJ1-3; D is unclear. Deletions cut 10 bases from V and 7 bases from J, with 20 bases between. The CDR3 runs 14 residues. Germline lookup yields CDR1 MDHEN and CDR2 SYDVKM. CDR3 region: CAISEGYRGNTIYF. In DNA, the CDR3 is TGTGCCATATCGGAGGGTTACCGTGGGAACACCATATATTTT.

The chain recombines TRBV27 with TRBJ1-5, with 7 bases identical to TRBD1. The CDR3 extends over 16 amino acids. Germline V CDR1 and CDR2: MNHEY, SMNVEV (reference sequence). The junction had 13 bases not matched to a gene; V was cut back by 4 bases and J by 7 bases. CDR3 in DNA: TGTGCCAGCAGTTCCCTCTTGAGGGGGCGGTGGCAGCCCCAGCATTTT. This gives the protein CASSSLLRGRWQPQHF.

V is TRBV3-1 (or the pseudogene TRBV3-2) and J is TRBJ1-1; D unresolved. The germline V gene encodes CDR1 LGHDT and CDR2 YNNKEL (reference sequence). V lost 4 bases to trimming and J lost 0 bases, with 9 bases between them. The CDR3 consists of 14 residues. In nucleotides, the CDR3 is TGTGCCAGCAGCCCCCAGGCTTTGAACACTGAAGCTTTCTTT. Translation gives CASSPQALNTEAFF.

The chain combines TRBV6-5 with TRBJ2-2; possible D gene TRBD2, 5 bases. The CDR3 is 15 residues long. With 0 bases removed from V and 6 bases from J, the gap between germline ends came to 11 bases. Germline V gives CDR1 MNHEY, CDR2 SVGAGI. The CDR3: CASSYSMAGAGELFF. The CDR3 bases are TGTGCCAGCAGTTACTCGATGGCCGGGGCCGGGGAGCTGTTTTTT.

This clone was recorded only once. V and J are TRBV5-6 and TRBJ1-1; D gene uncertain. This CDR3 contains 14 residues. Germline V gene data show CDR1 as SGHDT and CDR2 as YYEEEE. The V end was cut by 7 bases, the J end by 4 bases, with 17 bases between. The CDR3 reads CASYRAPSGTEAFF. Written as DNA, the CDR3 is TGTGCCAGCTATCGGGCCCCCTCGGGCACTGAAGCTTTCTTT.

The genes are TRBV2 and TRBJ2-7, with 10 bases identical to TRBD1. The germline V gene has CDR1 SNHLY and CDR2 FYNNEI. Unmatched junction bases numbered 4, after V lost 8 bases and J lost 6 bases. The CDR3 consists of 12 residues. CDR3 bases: TGTGCCAGCGGTCGACAGGGGGCCGAGCAGTACTTC. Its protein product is CASGRQGAEQYF. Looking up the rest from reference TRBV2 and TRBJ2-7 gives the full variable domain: EPEVTQTPSHQVTQMGQEVILRCVPISNHLYFYWYRQILGQKVEFLVSFYNNEISEKSEIFDDQFSVERPDGSNFTLKIRSTKLEDSAMYFCASGRQGAEQYFGPGTRLTVT.

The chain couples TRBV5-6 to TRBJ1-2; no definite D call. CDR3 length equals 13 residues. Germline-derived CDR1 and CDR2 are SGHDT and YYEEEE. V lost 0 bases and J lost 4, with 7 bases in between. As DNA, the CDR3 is TGTGCCAGCAGCTTGGGGGCAACCTATGGCTACACCTTC. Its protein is CASSLGATYGYTF.

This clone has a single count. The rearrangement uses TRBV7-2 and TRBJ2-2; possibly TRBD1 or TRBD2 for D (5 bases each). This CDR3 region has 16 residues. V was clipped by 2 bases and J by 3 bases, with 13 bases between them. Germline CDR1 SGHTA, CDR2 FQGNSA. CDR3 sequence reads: CASSLLAGTYTGELFF. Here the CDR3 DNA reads TGTGCCAGCAGCTTACTGGCAGGGACGTACACCGGGGAGCTGTTTTTT.

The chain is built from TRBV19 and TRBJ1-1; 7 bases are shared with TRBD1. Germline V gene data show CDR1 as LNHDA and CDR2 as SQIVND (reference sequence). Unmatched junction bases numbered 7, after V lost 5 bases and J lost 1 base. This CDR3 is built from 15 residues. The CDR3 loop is CASSAAGQANTEAFF. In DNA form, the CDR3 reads TGTGCCAGTAGTGCCGCCGGACAGGCGAACACTGAAGCTTTCTTT. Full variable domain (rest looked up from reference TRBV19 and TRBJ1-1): DGGITQSPKYLFRKEGQNVTLSCEQNLNHDAMYWYRQDPGQGLRLIYYSQIVNDFQKGDIAEGYSVSREKKESFPLTVTSAQKNPTAFYLCASSAAGQANTEAFFGQGTRLTVV.